Here is one T cell receptor beta chain with its context. Its antigen is as yet unknown. The CDR3 is made up of 14 amino acids. The V gene's germline CDR1 is LNHDA and CDR2 SQIVND (reference sequence). V dropped 4 bases and J dropped 8 bases, with 12 bases sitting between them. This sample was taken from a study of T cell repertoires in cytomegalovirus infection. Looking at the study overall: Both a matching HLA type and CMV infection were indicated by public TCR beta signatures.

TCRdb used MiXCR to reprocess the reads, holding one entry per CDR3 protein. Of roughly 350,000 distinct CDR3 sequences detected, approximately 30% appear once; the ten largest clones hold roughly 13%. The study's findings and limits: It was HLA-C-restricted CMV-specific TCR beta clonotypes that dominated the response ex vivo.

This clonotype originated in a human donor in good health (CMV status not recorded). Some clones in this sample may be carry-over from other donors' samples. The chain has TRBV19 and TRBJ1-6, with D tentatively TRBD1 (6 bases). The sequences come from cultured PBMCs, collected from culture after CMV antigen stimulation. CDR3 loop: CASSTGTLDSPLHF. Written as DNA, the CDR3 is TGTGCCAGTAGTACTGGGACACTGGATTCACCCCTCCACTTT. The full variable domain, rest sourced from reference TRBV19 and TRBJ1-6, is DGGITQSPKYLFRKEGQNVTLSCEQNLNHDAMYWYRQDPGQGLRLIYYSQIVNDFQKGDIAEGYSVSREKKESFPLTVTSAQKNPTAFYLCASSTGTLDSPLHFGNGTRLTVT.